The 21 T cell receptor beta chains below come from one sample, sequenced in a study of cytomegalovirus exposure and HLA in healthy donors (dated by TCRdb to the late 2010s). Receptor amplification or capture employed the immunoSEQ multiplex PCR assay. A mixture of 60 forward primers for TCR Vbeta segments and 13 reverse primers for TCR Jbeta segments was used in the multiplex PCR. TCRdb re-hosts the immuneACCESS table, in-frame sequences only. Its copies lack some clones; in the studies checked, an unresolved V gene accounts for under half of them, and the cause for the rest is not known. The sample includes some 180,000 clones, with 82% observed a single time. The ten largest clonotypes hold roughly 1.4% of the sample. Sequences were obtained from PBMCs. The receptors were sampled from a man aged 40-49 years in good health and CMV-seronegative.

In DNA, the CDR3 is TGCGCCAGCAGCTTGGGCGGGGGACTAGAGACCCAGTACTTC. Translating it yields CASSLGGGLETQYF. The rearrangement joins TRBV5-1 to TRBJ2-5; the match to TRBD2 covers 7 bases. There are 14 residues in the CDR3. The V gene's germline CDR1 is SGHRS and CDR2 YFSETQ. The junction had 3 bases not matched to a gene; V was cut back by 0 bases and J by 4 bases.

The chain employs TRBV5-4 and TRBJ2-3; D remains unclear. Trimming removed 5 bases from V and 4 bases from J, with 11 bases in between. CDR3 size: 13 residues. Germline CDR1 SGHNT, CDR2 YYREEE (reference sequence). The CDR3 sequence is CASSAKGADTQYF. The DNA of the CDR3 is TGTGCCAGCAGTGCAAAAGGAGCAGATACGCAGTATTTT.

The chain has TRBV6-4 and TRBJ2-5, with TRBD2 matching 8 bases. This CDR3 has 13 residues. CDR1 and CDR2 (germline): MRHNA, SNTAGT. V was clipped by 10 bases and J by 3 bases; unmatched bases: 7. The CDR3: CATRTSYEETQYF. Written as DNA, the CDR3 is TGTGCCACCCGGACTAGCTATGAAGAGACCCAGTACTTC.

The chain combines TRBV4-2 with TRBJ2-3; TRBD2 aligns across 14 bases. The CDR3 runs to 15 residues. CDR1 and CDR2 (germline): LGHNA, YNFKEQ. The junction had 3 bases not matched to a gene; V was cut back by 4 bases and J by 6 bases. The CDR3, as DNA: TGTGCCAGCAGCCTCGGGACTAGCGGGAGTGATACGCAGTATTTT. Translation: CASSLGTSGSDTQYF.

The chain joins TRBV28 to TRBJ1-6; 7 bases line up with TRBD1. The CDR3 is made up of 15 amino acids. Germline values: CDR1 MDHEN, CDR2 SYDVKM. V lost 5 bases and J lost 6; bases outside the gene matches: 7. CDR3 loop: CASSPGTVSNSPLHF. CDR3 DNA: TGTGCCAGCAGTCCCGGGACAGTCTCTAATTCACCCCTCCACTTT.

This sequence joins TRBV7-2 and TRBJ1-6, with 7 bases aligning to TRBD1. Germline-derived CDR1 and CDR2 are SGHTA and FQGNSA. This CDR3 spans 14 amino acids. Trimming cost V 1 base and J 8 bases; bases outside gene matches: 2. The CDR3 DNA reads as TGTGCCAGCAGCTTAGGACAGGGTTATTCACCCCTCCACTTT. This codes for CASSLGQGYSPLHF.

V gene TRBV5-1 combines with J gene TRBJ2-6, with D possibly TRBD1 on 5 matching bases. The CDR3 totals 14 residues. The V and J ends lost 7 bases and 0 bases respectively, with 8 bases between them. Germline V lookup: CDR1 SGHRS, CDR2 YFSETQ. The CDR3 loop reads CASFDSSGANVLTF. The CDR3 nucleotides are TGCGCCAGCTTTGACAGCTCTGGGGCCAACGTCCTGACTTTC.

This clone came up a few times. The chain joins TRBV19 to TRBJ1-1, with TRBD1 matching over 8 bases. There are 14 residues in the CDR3. J lost 7 bases, V lost 6 bases, and 10 bases had no gene match. CDR1 is LNHDA and CDR2 is SQIVND in the germline V gene (reference sequence). This CDR3 is CASSQRTGRREAFF. The DNA of the CDR3 is TGTGCCAGTAGCCAGAGGACAGGGCGACGTGAAGCTTTCTTT.

The rearrangement uses TRBV7-6 and TRBJ1-4, with 9 bases that match TRBD1. This CDR3 spans 14 amino acids. Looked up from germline, CDR1 is SGHVS and CDR2 is FNYEAQ. V shed 1 base and J 8 bases; nucleotides not matched to a gene: 2. The DNA for the CDR3 is TGTGCCAGCAGCTTAGGGACAGGGGTCGAAAAACTGTTTTTT. Translation gives CASSLGTGVEKLFF.

V usage is TRBV2 and J usage is TRBJ2-3; 7 positions agree with TRBD2. With 5 bases clipped from V and 2 bases from J, the junction kept 7 bases outside the gene matches. The CDR3 is made up of 15 amino acids. Germline CDR1 reads SNHLY; CDR2 reads FYNNEI. CDR3 nucleotide sequence: TGTGCCAGCAGTCCCCGGGACTACTACACAGATACGCAGTATTTT. Protein sequence: CASSPRDYYTDTQYF.

The chain has TRBV7-2 and TRBJ1-2, with D tentatively TRBD1 (5 bases). This CDR3 is built from 14 residues. Germline V gene sequence: CDR1 SGHTA, CDR2 FQGNSA. Trimming removed 0 bases from V and 4 bases from J, with 9 bases in between. DNA of the CDR3: TGTGCCAGCAGCTTAGCGGGGCTGACCTATGGCTACACCTTC. Protein: CASSLAGLTYGYTF.

This chain connects TRBV5-4 to TRBJ2-5; 12 nucleotides agree with TRBD2. The CDR3 length is 19 residues. Germline CDR1 is SGHNT and CDR2 is YYREEE (reference sequence). V lost 0 bases to trimming and J lost 1 base; unmatched junction nucleotides: 10. Written as DNA, the CDR3 is TGTGCCAGCAGCTTGGGGGCTAGCGGGGGGGCGTTACTCCAAGAGACCCAGTACTTC. This translates into CASSLGASGGALLQETQYF.

The rearrangement uses TRBV5-4 and TRBJ2-5, with TRBD2 matching over 9 bases. The CDR3 totals 18 residues. V shed 2 bases, J shed 1 base, and the junction held 12 bases outside the gene matches. Germline V gene lookup returns CDR1 SGHNT and CDR2 YYREEE (reference sequence). CDR3 nucleotide sequence: TGTGCCAGCAGCTTCCCGCTTGGGCTAGCGGGGCTCCAAGAGACCCAGTACTTC. It codes for CASSFPLGLAGLQETQYF. The complete variable domain, with remaining parts taken from reference TRBV5-4 and TRBJ2-5, reads ETGVTQSPTHLIKTRGQQVTLRCSSQSGHNTVSWYQQALGQGPQFIFQYYREEENGRGNFPPRFSGLQFPNYSSELNVNALELDDSALYLCASSFPLGLAGLQETQYFGPGTRLLVL.

This chain links TRBV6-4 with TRBJ1-1; D not certain. V shed 3 bases and J shed 1 base, with 6 bases lying between them. The CDR3 sequence is 13 residues long. The germline V gene has CDR1 MRHNA and CDR2 SNTAGT. CDR3 residues: CASSDGWNTEAFF. As DNA, the CDR3 is TGTGCCAGCAGTGATGGCTGGAACACTGAAGCTTTCTTT.

The genes are TRBV11-2 and TRBJ2-5; TRBD1 might be the D (6 bases). Germline V gene lookup returns CDR1 SGHAT and CDR2 FQNNGV. Trimming stripped 5 bases from V and 2 bases from J, with 21 bases between. The CDR3 contains 17 residues. The CDR3 nucleotides are TGTGCCAGCAGCCTTCAGCTAGACAGGAGGAATCAAGAGACCCAGTACTTC. Its protein product is CASSLQLDRRNQETQYF.

This chain links TRBV4-1 with TRBJ2-2, with 12 positions matching TRBD1. CDR1 is MGHRA, CDR2 YSYEKL, per germline. The CDR3 totals 18 residues. V lost 0 bases and J lost 4; bases outside the gene matches: 6. CDR3 residues: CASSQDAGTGGGTGELFF. CDR3 sequence (DNA): TGCGCCAGCAGCCAAGATGCCGGGACAGGGGGCGGCACCGGGGAGCTGTTTTTT.

The chain carries TRBV30 and TRBJ2-2; 10 bases fit TRBD2. V shed 0 bases and J 1 base; nucleotides not matched to a gene: 8. CDR1 is GTSNPN, CDR2 SVGIG, per germline (reference sequence). This CDR3 spans 18 amino acids. CDR3 DNA: TGTGCCTGGAGTGTATGGACTAGCGGATGGGGGAACACCGGGGAGCTGTTTTTT. As protein: CAWSVWTSGWGNTGELFF.

V is TRBV15 and J is TRBJ1-5; 7 bases align to TRBD1. Looked up from germline, CDR1 is LNHNV and CDR2 is YYDKDF (reference sequence). V trimming: 0 bases; J trimming: 2 bases; junction bases outside the gene matches: 4. The CDR3 spans 16 residues. The CDR3 reads CATSRDPGGGNQPQHF. Written as DNA, the CDR3 is TGTGCCACCAGCAGAGACCCAGGGGGTGGCAATCAGCCCCAGCATTTT.

On this clone: Germline is not matched at one junction end, which may reflect a read error. CDR3 loop: CASSGGTGPNTGELLF. The DNA of the CDR3 is TGCGCCAGCAGCGGAGGGACAGGGCCGAACACCGGGGAGCTGCTTTTT. The chain uses TRBV5-1 and TRBJ2-2; 9 nucleotides agree with TRBD1. The germline V gene has CDR1 SGHRS and CDR2 YFSETQ. This CDR3 comprises 16 residues. Complete variable domain (other parts from reference TRBV5-1 and TRBJ2-2): KAGVTQTPRYLIKTRGQQVTLSCSPISGHRSVSWYQQTPGQGLQFLFEYFSETQRNKGNFPGRFSGRQFSNSRSEMNVSTLELGDSALYLCASSGGTGPNTGELLFGEGSRLTVL.

The chain links TRBV9 to TRBJ1-2, with 8 bases that match TRBD1. This CDR3 is 16 amino acids long. With 3 bases clipped from V and 8 bases from J, the junction kept 15 bases outside the gene matches. Germline CDR1 SGDLS, CDR2 YYNGEE. The CDR3 is CASSAILGQGELGYTF. The CDR3 DNA sequence: TGTGCCAGCAGCGCGATACTAGGACAGGGAGAATTGGGCTACACCTTC. The complete variable domain, with remaining parts taken from reference TRBV9 and TRBJ1-2, reads DSGVTQTPKHLITATGQRVTLRCSPRSGDLSVYWYQQSLDQGLQFLIQYYNGEERAKGNILERFSAQQFPDLHSELNLSSLELGDSALYFCASSAILGQGELGYTFGSGTRLTVV.

This sequence joins TRBV28 and TRBJ1-1; D gene uncertain. The V and J ends lost 7 bases and 2 bases respectively, with 14 bases between them. This CDR3 is 14 amino acids long. Germline V lookup: CDR1 MDHEN, CDR2 SYDVKM. CDR3 in DNA: TGTGCCAGCATCCTGACTATCACTAACACTGAAGCTTTCTTT. Translated: CASILTITNTEAFF.